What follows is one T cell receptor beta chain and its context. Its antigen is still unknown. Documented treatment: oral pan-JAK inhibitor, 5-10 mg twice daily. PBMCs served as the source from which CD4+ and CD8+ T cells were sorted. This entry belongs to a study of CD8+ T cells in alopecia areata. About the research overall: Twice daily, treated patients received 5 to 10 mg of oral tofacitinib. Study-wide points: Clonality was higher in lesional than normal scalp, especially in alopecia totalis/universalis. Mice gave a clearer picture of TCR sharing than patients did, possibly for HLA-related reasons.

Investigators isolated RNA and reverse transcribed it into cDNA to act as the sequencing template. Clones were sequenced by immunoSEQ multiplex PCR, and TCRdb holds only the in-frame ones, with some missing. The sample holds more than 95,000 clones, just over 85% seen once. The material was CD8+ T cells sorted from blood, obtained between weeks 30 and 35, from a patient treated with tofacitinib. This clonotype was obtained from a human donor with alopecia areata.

CDR3 nucleotide sequence: TGTGCCAGCAGCCCCGAGGGAAGGCCTCTCTACAATGAGCAGTTCTTC. Its translation is CASSPEGRPLYNEQFF. The J gene is TRBJ2-1, the V gene TRBV9; TRBD2 might be the D (5 bases). The CDR3 totals 16 residues. Trimming left V 4 bases short and J 3 bases short, with 17 bases between. The V gene's germline CDR1 is SGDLS and CDR2 YYNGEE.